This TCR beta chain was retrieved from a study of blood T cell repertoires in COVID-19. For the study at large: Acute-phase and convalescent COVID-19 samples originated in the United States, Italy and Spain.

Original analysis: Scientists estimated how many nucleated cells there were by amplifying reference gene primers. Some clones are missing from TCRdb's copy, which holds only in-frame ones; the method was immunoSEQ multiplex PCR. From that table come the V and J calls and clone size; the DNA was used to work out D and trimming. This sample has about 230,000 clones, with 80% to 90% found just once. In the case of this clone: Other DNA sequences within the sample encode an identical CDR3.

This CDR3 comprises 13 residues. Between the trimmed V and J ends, which lost 3 bases and 4 bases, there was a span of 9 bases. Sample: peripheral blood. The TCR originated in a woman aged 40 to 50 who had recovered from COVID-19. This chain joins TRBV12-3 or TRBV12-4 and TRBJ1-2; D perhaps matches TRBD1 (5 bases). CDR3 amino acids: CASSFGGIYGYTF. The CDR3 DNA is TGTGCCAGCAGTTTCGGGGGAATCTATGGCTACACCTTC.